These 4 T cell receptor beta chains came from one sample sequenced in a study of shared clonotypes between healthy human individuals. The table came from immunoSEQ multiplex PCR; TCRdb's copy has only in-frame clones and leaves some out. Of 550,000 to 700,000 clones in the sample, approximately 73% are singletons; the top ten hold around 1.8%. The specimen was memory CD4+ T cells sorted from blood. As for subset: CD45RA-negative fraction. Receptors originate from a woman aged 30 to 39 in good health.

The CDR3 region has the DNA TGCGCCAGCAGCTTGGCCGGGCAGGGGTTAAATTATGGCTACACCTTC. Translating it yields CASSLAGQGLNYGYTF. The V and J genes are TRBV5-1 and TRBJ1-2; perhaps TRBD1 as D (6 bases). The CDR3 runs to 16 residues. Germline CDR1 reads SGHRS; CDR2 reads YFSETQ. V shed 0 bases and J shed 5 bases, with 17 bases lying between them.

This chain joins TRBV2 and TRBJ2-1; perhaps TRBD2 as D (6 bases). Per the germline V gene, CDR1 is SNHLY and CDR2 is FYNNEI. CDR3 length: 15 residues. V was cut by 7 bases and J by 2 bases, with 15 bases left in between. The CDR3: CASTRGPAPYNEQFF. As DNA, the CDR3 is TGTGCCAGCACGCGGGGCCCGGCGCCCTACAATGAGCAGTTCTTC.

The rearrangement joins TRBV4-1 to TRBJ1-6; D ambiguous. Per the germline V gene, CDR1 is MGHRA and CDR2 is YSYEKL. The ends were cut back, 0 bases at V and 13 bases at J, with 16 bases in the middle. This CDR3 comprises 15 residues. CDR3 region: CASSQDDPPQGPLHF. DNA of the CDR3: TGCGCCAGCAGCCAAGATGACCCACCCCAAGGGCCCCTCCACTTT.

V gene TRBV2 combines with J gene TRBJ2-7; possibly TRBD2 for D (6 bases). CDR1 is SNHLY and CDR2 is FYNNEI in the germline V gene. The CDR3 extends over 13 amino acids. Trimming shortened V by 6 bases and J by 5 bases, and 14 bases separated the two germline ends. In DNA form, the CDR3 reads TGTGCCAGCAGACTGACTAGTAGCCACGAGCAGTACTTC. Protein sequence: CASRLTSSHEQYF.